This record covers a single T cell receptor (beta chain). Antigen specificity is unknown. The data stem from a study of response to subunit inactivated influenza vaccine. General study points: There was a suggestion from the authors that each seasonal influenza vaccination recruits few new T cells.

The CDR3 runs 14 residues. V was pared by 5 bases and J by 3 bases, with 11 bases between. In TCRdb, the RT-PCR reads were re-called with MiXCR into one record per CDR3 protein. Of a few hundred thousand distinct CDR3 sequences listed, 12% to 15% are singletons. This clonotype originated in a man between 45 and 60 years old who received an inactivated influenza vaccine. This chain uses TRBV12-3 or TRBV12-4 with TRBJ1-5, with a weak D call TRBD1 (6 bases). Sequenced here: PBMCs from blood, sampled 11 to 12 days after vaccination. CDR3 in amino acids: CASSQDSHNQPQHF. In DNA, the CDR3 is TGTGCCAGCAGTCAGGACAGTCACAATCAGCCCCAGCATTTT.